A single sample is the source of the 17 T cell receptor beta chains below, sequenced in a study of preoperative IRX-2 immunotherapy in early breast cancer. Treatment meaning: preoperative locoregional IRX-2 cytokine immunotherapy. Profiled with immunoSEQ multiplex PCR; TCRdb holds only in-frame clones, not every one. The sample contains roughly 10,000 clones, roughly 76% of which appear only once. Sequencing used lymph node tissue, obtained before IRX-2 immunotherapy. The receptors were gathered from a human donor with breast cancer.

The rearrangement joins TRBV7-5 to TRBJ2-3; TRBD1, as called in the table, went unchecked against the DNA. TRBV7-5 is a pseudogene. The CDR3 covers 15 residues. The CDR3 is CASSLVGLSTDTQYF. As DNA, the CDR3 is TGTGCCAGCAGCTTAGTGGGGCTTAGCACAGATACGCAGTATTTT.

The chain employs TRBV29-1 and TRBJ2-7, with TRBD2 matching 13 bases. V dropped 2 bases and J dropped 5; count of bases not matched to a gene: 3. Looked up from germline, CDR1 is SQVTM and CDR2 is ANQGSEA. This CDR3 region has 14 residues. For the CDR3, the DNA is TGCAGCGTTGAATCCGGGACTAGCGGGAACGAGCAGTACTTC. Translating gives CSVESGTSGNEQYF.

The chain has TRBV6-8 and TRBJ2-1; 7 nucleotides agree with TRBD2. Per germline, CDR1 MNHGY and CDR2 SAAAGT. The CDR3 is made up of 17 amino acids. Unmatched junction bases numbered 13, after V lost 0 bases and J lost 8 bases. The CDR3 DNA reads as TGTGCCAGCAGTTACTCTTGGAGCGGGATAGTAGTCCATGAGCAGTTCTTC. Amino acids: CASSYSWSGIVVHEQFF.

J is TRBJ2-1 and V is TRBV16; 11 positions match TRBD2. J was trimmed by 6 bases and V by 6 bases; bases with no gene match: 10. The CDR3 consists of 16 residues. Germline values: CDR1 KGHSY, CDR2 FQNENV. CDR3 loop: CASSPSGSGRGNEQFF. The CDR3 DNA sequence: TGTGCCAGCAGTCCCTCCGGTAGCGGGAGGGGCAATGAGCAGTTCTTC.

The CDR3 DNA sequence: TGTGCCAGTAACGGCGTTTCGCTGAACACTGAAGCTTTCTTT. Its protein product is CASNGVSLNTEAFF. The J gene is TRBJ1-1, the V gene TRBV19; D is uncertain. V lost 7 bases and J 0 bases, leaving 12 bases between the germline ends. This CDR3 contains 14 residues. The V gene's germline CDR1 is LNHDA and CDR2 SQIVND (reference sequence).

By sample fraction, this clone is large. The chain combines TRBV19 with TRBJ2-1; TRBD2 might be the D (6 bases). V lost 5 bases, J lost 7 bases, and 18 bases lay in between. Germline lookup yields CDR1 LNHDA and CDR2 SQIVND (reference sequence). The CDR3 spans 15 residues. The CDR3 coding sequence is TGTGCCAGTAGTTCCGGGGGAGCGGGCGGGAATGAGCAGTTCTTC. This gives the protein CASSSGGAGGNEQFF. Full variable domain (outside the CDR3, taken from reference TRBV19 and TRBJ2-1): DGGITQSPKYLFRKEGQNVTLSCEQNLNHDAMYWYRQDPGQGLRLIYYSQIVNDFQKGDIAEGYSVSREKKESFPLTVTSAQKNPTAFYLCASSSGGAGGNEQFFGPGTRLTVL.

V gene TRBV28 combines with J gene TRBJ1-1, with D possibly TRBD1 on 5 matching bases. There are 14 residues in the CDR3. Per germline, CDR1 MDHEN and CDR2 SYDVKM. Trimming left V 5 bases short and J 1 base short, with 11 bases between. This CDR3 is CASSNKGTNTEAFF. The CDR3, as DNA: TGTGCCAGCAGTAATAAGGGGACGAACACTGAAGCTTTCTTT. Supplemented by reference TRBV28 and TRBJ1-1, the full variable domain reads DVKVTQSSRYLVKRTGEKVFLECVQDMDHENMFWYRQDPGLGLRLIYFSYDVKMKEKGDIPEGYSVSREKKERFSLILESASTNQTSMYLCASSNKGTNTEAFFGQGTRLTVV.

In this sample, this clone turned up once. The genes are TRBV11-3 and TRBJ2-3; weak D call: TRBD2 (6 bases). The CDR3 covers 15 residues. V was pared by 6 bases and J by 1 base, with 14 bases between. The germline gives CDR1 SGHNT, CDR2 YENEEA. CDR3 residues: CASSEIGGGTDTQYF. As DNA, the CDR3 is TGTGCCAGCAGTGAAATCGGAGGGGGCACAGATACGCAGTATTTT.

J is TRBJ1-2 and V is TRBV28; 11 bases agree with TRBD1. This CDR3 contains 14 residues. The V gene's germline CDR1 is MDHEN and CDR2 SYDVKM. V was pared by 5 bases and J by 5 bases, with 4 bases of the junction left unmatched. The CDR3 loop reads CASSQDRGPYGYTF. The CDR3 bases are TGTGCCAGCAGTCAGGACAGGGGGCCGTATGGCTACACCTTC.

V and J are TRBV7-4 and TRBJ1-2, with D unresolved. CDR3 length: 13 amino acids. CDR1 SGHVT and CDR2 SQSDAQ come from the germline V gene. Trimming left V 5 bases short and J 5 bases short, with 12 bases between. The CDR3 DNA reads TGTGCCAGCAGCCATAGCCCTCTTTATGGCTACACCTTC. Protein: CASSHSPLYGYTF.

The chain joins TRBV2 to TRBJ2-3; 8 positions agree with TRBD1. The CDR3 totals 16 residues. V dropped 4 bases and J dropped 3; count of bases not matched to a gene: 9. Germline V gene lookup returns CDR1 SNHLY and CDR2 FYNNEI. Written as DNA, the CDR3 is TGTGCCAGCAGTGTTAGTAGAGGACAGGGTACAGATACGCAGTATTTT. It encodes CASSVSRGQGTDTQYF.

This chain connects TRBV6-8 to TRBJ1-1; 9 bases are shared with TRBD1. After removal of 7 bases from V and 7 bases from J, the junction contained 16 bases not matched to a gene. Germline CDR1 and CDR2: MNHGY and SAAAGT. This CDR3 spans 16 amino acids. CDR3 sequence (DNA): TGTGCCAGCAATATACCCGGACAGGGGCAATATAGTGAAGCTTTCTTT. As protein: CASNIPGQGQYSEAFF.

Here the CDR3 reads CASSGSGEIHSYNEQFF. The CDR3 bases are TGCGCCAGCAGTGGATCAGGGGAAATACACTCCTACAATGAGCAGTTCTTC. This chain connects TRBV10-1 to TRBJ2-1, with a weak D call TRBD1 (6 bases). The CDR3 has 17 amino acids. CDR1 and CDR2 from the germline V gene are WNHNN and SYGVQD (reference sequence). V lost 4 bases, J lost 0 bases, and 16 bases lay in between.

The chain carries TRBV12-5 and TRBJ2-3; D perhaps matches TRBD2 (6 bases). This CDR3 has 12 residues. CDR1 is LGHNT and CDR2 is FRNRAP in the germline V gene. The ends were cut back, 6 bases at V and 5 bases at J, with 9 bases in the middle. This chain's CDR3 is CASGEGLDTQYF. The CDR3 DNA sequence: TGTGCTAGTGGGGAGGGACTAGATACGCAGTATTTT.

The chain links TRBV11-3 to TRBJ2-2; D is uncertain. CDR1 SGHNT and CDR2 YENEEA come from the germline V gene. The CDR3 runs to 14 residues. Deletions cut 1 base from V and 4 bases from J, with 7 bases between. The chain's CDR3 is CASSLVPLTGELFF. The DNA for the CDR3 is TGTGCCAGCAGCTTAGTTCCCCTCACCGGGGAGCTGTTTTTT.

V gene TRBV6-8 combines with J gene TRBJ1-1, with D uncertain. The CDR3 extends over 16 amino acids. The V end was cut by 5 bases, the J end by 0 bases, with 16 bases between. The germline V gene encodes CDR1 MNHGY and CDR2 SAAAGT. The CDR3 loop is CASSDPGNSMNTEAFF. The CDR3 DNA reads as TGTGCCAGCAGTGACCCGGGGAACAGCATGAACACTGAAGCTTTCTTT.

The V call is TRBV19, the J call TRBJ2-6; D is possibly TRBD1 or TRBD2 (5 bases each). The CDR3 is 18 amino acids. Per germline, CDR1 LNHDA and CDR2 SQIVND (reference sequence). V was cut by 5 bases and J by 1 base, with 18 bases left in between. The CDR3 nucleotides are TGTGCCAGTAGTGTCTTGCCGGGACCGATATCTGGGGCCAACGTCCTGACTTTC. Its protein product is CASSVLPGPISGANVLTF.